The rows below give T cell receptor beta chains drawn from one sample of a study of response to subunit inactivated influenza vaccine. One entry per CDR3 protein results from TCRdb running MiXCR on the RT-PCR reads. The sample contains about 540,000 distinct CDR3 sequences, roughly 25% of which appear only once. The data also belong to a second study, concerning T cells expressing NK-cell markers.

The source material was CD4+ T cells sorted from PBMCs, sampled less than 13 days after vaccination. These receptors all come from a man in his fifties who received an inactivated influenza vaccine. Each CDR3 is given with its conserved first and last residue.

V gene	J gene	CDR3 protein
TRBV6-1	TRBJ1-2	CASRTRTTANYGYTF
TRBV5-1	TRBJ2-3	CASSLVQGTDTQYF
TRBV5-5	TRBJ2-5	CASSLLGRGLETQYF
TRBV9	TRBJ2-3	CASSPKGGLPRRGDTQYF
TRBV11-2	TRBJ1-1	CASSRRQGVGAEAFF
TRBV7-2	TRBJ1-6	CASSFQTSPLHF
TRBV30	TRBJ1-1	CAKNRGPLGTEAFF
TRBV27	TRBJ1-5	CASRPRWSWDRGNNQPQHF
TRBV7-2	TRBJ1-1	CASSSALDRVGTEAFF
TRBV5-6	TRBJ2-5	CASSLAGGHGTQYF
TRBV19	TRBJ1-4	CATHRDRGEKLFF
TRBV20-1	TRBJ2-3	CSARALAGIPDTQYF
TRBV7-9	TRBJ2-7	CASSLGQLLSYEQYF
TRBV20-1	TRBJ2-3	CSAGTSGAPGTQYF
TRBV3-1	TRBJ2-7	CASSQVLTSGRSSEQYF
TRBV5-1	TRBJ2-3	CASSLSVIGTDTQYF
TRBV5-5	TRBJ2-1	CASSRLYRDNEQFF
TRBV4-3	TRBJ2-3	CASSELSGSTDTQYF
TRBV15	TRBJ1-4	CATSRDPGVNEKLFF
TRBV7-9	TRBJ1-1	CASSLTGSFTEAFF
TRBV7-2	TRBJ2-5	CASTQGARETQYF
TRBV10-3	TRBJ2-3	CATLAGASTDTQYF
TRBV6-1	TRBJ2-2	CASGPAPTNTGELFF
TRBV11-2	TRBJ2-3	CASSLMGLRVDTQYF
TRBV4-2	TRBJ1-5	CASSQDRRGNQPQHF
TRBV6-2/TRBV6-3	TRBJ2-7	CASSYSGTGPYEQYF
TRBV7-2	TRBJ1-5	CASSLRQDSNQPQHF
TRBV11-2	TRBJ2-3	CASSLDPGLAGADTQYF
TRBV12-3/TRBV12-4	TRBJ2-1	CASSPPPGYNEQFF
TRBV3-1	TRBJ1-5	CASTRGGHYSNQPQHF
TRBV28	TRBJ2-1	CASSFPGTRAINEQFF
TRBV9	TRBJ2-1	CASSVDRDSAWEEQFF
TRBV20-1	TRBJ2-7	CSASRAVKTYEQYF
TRBV5-5	TRBJ2-2	CASSFSDPGELFF
TRBV29-1	TRBJ1-1	CSVSERAEAFF
TRBV7-2	TRBJ2-3	CASSSPGAVADTQYF
TRBV6-2/TRBV6-3	TRBJ2-7	CASSSRGRSYEQYF
TRBV7-2	TRBJ2-5	CASSSTNTETQYF
TRBV29-1	TRBJ1-2	CSVRAPEEGYTF
TRBV3-1	TRBJ1-5	CASSQAGNPQHF
TRBV20-1	TRBJ2-1	CSALLHTSDEQFF
TRBV11-2	TRBJ1-4	CASSLDFGEKLFF
TRBV6-1	TRBJ2-3	CASSGGLKDTQYF
TRBV25-1	TRBJ1-2	CASSATGGGYTF
TRBV15	TRBJ1-1	CATQGPNTEAFF
TRBV7-2	TRBJ1-4	CASSYTQGAQGKLFF
TRBV12-3/TRBV12-4	TRBJ1-3	CASTREGSGNTIYF
TRBV4-3	TRBJ1-2	CASSPQGGLRYGYTF
TRBV7-9	TRBJ2-6	CASSLSGRSGANVLTF
TRBV20-1	TRBJ1-3	CSARAGSSGNTIYF
TRBV18	TRBJ2-7	CASHSGGPYEQYF
TRBV5-1	TRBJ2-1	CASSGTGSSSYNEQFF